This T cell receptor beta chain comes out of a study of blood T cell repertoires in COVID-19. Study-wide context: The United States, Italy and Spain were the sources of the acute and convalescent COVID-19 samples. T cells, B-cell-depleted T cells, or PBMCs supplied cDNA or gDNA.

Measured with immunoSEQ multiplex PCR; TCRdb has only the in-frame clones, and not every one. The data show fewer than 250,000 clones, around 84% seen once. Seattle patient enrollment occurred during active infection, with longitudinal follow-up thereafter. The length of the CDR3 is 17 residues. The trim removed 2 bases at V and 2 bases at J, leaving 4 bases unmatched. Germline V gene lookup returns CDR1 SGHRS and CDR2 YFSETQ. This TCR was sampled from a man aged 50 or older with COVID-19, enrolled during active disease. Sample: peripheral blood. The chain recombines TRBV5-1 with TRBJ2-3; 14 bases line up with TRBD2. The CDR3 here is CASSLGTSGGNTDTQYF. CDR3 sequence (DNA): TGCGCCAGCAGCTTAGGGACTAGCGGGGGCAACACAGATACGCAGTATTTT.